The T cell receptor (beta chain) under discussion was sequenced for a study of T cell changes during pregnancy in multiple sclerosis. Clones were read by immunoSEQ multiplex PCR, and TCRdb kept only the in-frame ones, dropping some. The sample records fewer than 60,000 clones, approximately 93% being singletons. V lost 5 bases, J lost 2 bases, and 4 bases stayed unmatched. The length of the CDR3 is 14 residues. The germline V gene has CDR1 SQVTM and CDR2 ANQGSEA. This sample comprised CD4+ T cells from peripheral blood mononuclear cells, obtained in the third trimester of pregnancy. V and J are TRBV29-1 and TRBJ2-3; 10 nucleotides match TRBD2. The sequence came from a female donor with multiple sclerosis, enrolled in a pregnancy study. This CDR3 reads CSVQSGRATDTQYF. CDR3 nucleotide sequence: TGCAGCGTTCAGAGCGGGAGGGCCACAGATACGCAGTATTTT.